These 7 T cell receptor beta chains originate from one sample sequenced in a study of cytomegalovirus exposure and HLA in healthy donors. PCR amplification relied on 60 Vbeta primers (plus 13 Jbeta primers). The protocol was immunoSEQ multiplex PCR, while the TCRdb copy is restricted to in-frame clones and leaves out a portion. This sample's table reports 180,000 or so clones. The sequencing sample was made of PBMCs. The receptors here all came from a boy aged 5-17 years in good health and CMV-seronegative.

This chain links TRBV7-2 with TRBJ2-3; D possibly corresponds to TRBD2 (5 bases). Germline V lookup: CDR1 SGHTA, CDR2 FQGNSA. Trimming shortened V by 3 bases and J by 0 bases, and 13 bases separated the two germline ends. There are 16 residues in the CDR3. This CDR3 is CASSLYGSGSTDTQYF. The CDR3 DNA reads TGTGCCAGCAGCTTGTACGGAAGCGGAAGCACAGATACGCAGTATTTT.

The J gene is TRBJ2-1, the V gene TRBV6-4; D call uncertain. CDR1 is MRHNA, CDR2 SNTAGT, per germline. V was shortened by 0 bases and J by 3 bases, with 3 bases between the two germline ends. The CDR3 is 13 amino acids. The CDR3 reads CASSDSSYNEQFF. The DNA of the CDR3 is TGTGCCAGCAGTGACTCTAGCTACAATGAGCAGTTCTTC.

The chain joins TRBV20-1 to TRBJ1-3, with D uncertain. Germline lookup yields CDR1 DFQATT and CDR2 SNEGSKA (reference sequence). The CDR3 runs 11 residues. Trimming removed 5 bases from V and 8 bases from J, with 10 bases in between. The CDR3 region has the DNA TGCAGTGCTGAGCGCGGGGACACCATATATTTT. Amino acids: CSAERGDTIYF.

The chain has TRBV9 and TRBJ1-6, with D possibly matching TRBD1 (5 bases). Germline V CDR1 and CDR2: SGDLS, YYNGEE. The CDR3 length is 17 residues. Trimming left V 0 bases short and J 9 bases short, with 19 bases between. CDR3 amino acids: CASSVEGLAGLGSPLHF. The CDR3 DNA reads as TGTGCCAGCAGCGTAGAAGGGTTGGCAGGGTTGGGTTCACCCCTCCACTTT.

V is TRBV7-6 and J is TRBJ2-1, with 14 nucleotides matching TRBD2. V trimming: 0 bases; J trimming: 1 base; junction bases outside the gene matches: 2. There are 18 residues in the CDR3. Germline CDR1 SGHVS, CDR2 FNYEAQ. The CDR3 spells CASSLAGTSGGSYNEQFF. The CDR3 DNA is TGTGCCAGCAGCTTAGCGGGGACTAGCGGGGGTTCCTACAATGAGCAGTTCTTC.

The chain couples TRBV7-8 to TRBJ1-2; no definite D call. Germline V gives CDR1 SGHVS, CDR2 FQNEAQ. CDR3 length: 13 amino acids. Trimming left V 6 bases short and J 5 bases short, with 13 bases between. The CDR3 here is CASRSPGDYGYTF. As DNA, the CDR3 is TGTGCCAGCAGGTCCCCCGGGGATTATGGCTACACCTTC.

The rearrangement links TRBV6-5 to TRBJ2-5; D gene uncertain. Matching the DNA end better, TRBJ2-7 makes the J call doubtful. The CDR3 extends over 11 amino acids. The germline V gene has CDR1 MNHEY and CDR2 SVGAGI. CDR3 residues: CAANGDYEQYF. The DNA of the CDR3 is TGTGCCGCCAATGGTGACTACGAGCAGTACTTC.